This TCR beta chain was identified in a study of CD8+CD57+ T cells in acquired aplastic anemia. General study findings and limits: When set against total CD4+ and CD8+ pools, CD8+CD57+ cells in patients had lower diversity.

This clonotype turned up a few times. Its antigen is currently unknown. An expansion of CD8+CD57+ cells by flow cytometry had been shown in patients chosen for sequencing. The CDR3 is made up of 14 amino acids. CDR1 and CDR2 (germline): SGHNT, YENEEA. V dropped 3 bases and J dropped 6 bases, with 13 bases sitting between them. Profiles of TCR beta VDJ and CDR3 were generated from a genomic DNA template. TCRdb re-derived calls from the reads in MiXCR, one entry per CDR3 protein. The data show about 20,000 distinct CDR3 sequences, around 40% seen once. The chain couples TRBV11-3 to TRBJ2-3; weak D call: TRBD2 (7 bases). This TCR came from a human donor with aplastic anemia. Material for sequencing was CD8+CD57+ T cells sorted from PBMCs. Subset specified: bead-enriched CD8+CD57+ effector memory T cells from SAA patients. This CDR3 is CASSFRGGDDTQYF. DNA of the CDR3: TGTGCCAGCAGCTTCAGGGGAGGGGACGATACGCAGTATTTT.